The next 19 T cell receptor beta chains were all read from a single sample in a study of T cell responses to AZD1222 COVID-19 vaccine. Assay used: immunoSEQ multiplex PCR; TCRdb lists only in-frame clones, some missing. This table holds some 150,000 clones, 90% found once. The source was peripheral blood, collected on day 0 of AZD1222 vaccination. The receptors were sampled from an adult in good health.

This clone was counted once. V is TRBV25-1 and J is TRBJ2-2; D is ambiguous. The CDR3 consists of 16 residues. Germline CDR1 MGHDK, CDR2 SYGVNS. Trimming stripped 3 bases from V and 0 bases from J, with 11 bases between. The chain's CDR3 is CASSDSVRANTGELFF. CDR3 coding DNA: TGTGCCAGCAGTGACTCGGTGCGAGCGAACACCGGGGAGCTGTTTTTT. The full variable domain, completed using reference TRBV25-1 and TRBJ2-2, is EADIYQTPRYLVIGTGKKITLECSQTMGHDKMYWYQQDPGMELHLIHYSYGVNSTEKGDLSSESTVSRIRTEHFPLTLESARPSHTSQYLCASSDSVRANTGELFFGEGSRLTVL.

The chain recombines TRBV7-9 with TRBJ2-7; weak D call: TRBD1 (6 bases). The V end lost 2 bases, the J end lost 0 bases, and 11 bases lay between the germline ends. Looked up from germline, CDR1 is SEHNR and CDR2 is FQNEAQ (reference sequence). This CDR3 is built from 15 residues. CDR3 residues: CASSLQGINSYEQYF. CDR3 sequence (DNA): TGTGCCAGCAGCTTACAGGGGATTAACTCCTACGAGCAGTACTTC.

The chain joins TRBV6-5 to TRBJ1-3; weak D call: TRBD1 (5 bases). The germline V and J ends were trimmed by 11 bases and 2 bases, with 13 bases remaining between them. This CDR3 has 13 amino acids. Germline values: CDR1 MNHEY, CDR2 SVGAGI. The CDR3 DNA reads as TGTGCCTGTTCCGGGACGGCTGGAAACACCATATATTTT. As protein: CACSGTAGNTIYF.

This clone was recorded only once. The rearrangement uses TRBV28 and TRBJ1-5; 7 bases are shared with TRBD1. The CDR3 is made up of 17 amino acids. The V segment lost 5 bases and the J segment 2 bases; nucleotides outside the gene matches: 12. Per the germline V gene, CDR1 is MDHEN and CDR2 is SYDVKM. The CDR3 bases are TGTGCCAGCAGTCACCACAGGGGAGGCTTGGGCAATCAGCCCCAGCATTTT. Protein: CASSHHRGGLGNQPQHF.

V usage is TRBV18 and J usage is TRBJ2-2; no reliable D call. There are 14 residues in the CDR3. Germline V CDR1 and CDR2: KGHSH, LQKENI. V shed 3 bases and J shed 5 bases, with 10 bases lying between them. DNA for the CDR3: TGTGCCAGCTCACCTGTTAAGGAAACCGGGGAGCTGTTTTTT. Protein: CASSPVKETGELFF.

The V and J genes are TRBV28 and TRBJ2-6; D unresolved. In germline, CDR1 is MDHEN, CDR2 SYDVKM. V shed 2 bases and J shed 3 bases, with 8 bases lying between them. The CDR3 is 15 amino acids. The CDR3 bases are TGTGCCAGCAGTTTAATGGGGTTTGGGGCCAACGTCCTGACTTTC. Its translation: CASSLMGFGANVLTF.

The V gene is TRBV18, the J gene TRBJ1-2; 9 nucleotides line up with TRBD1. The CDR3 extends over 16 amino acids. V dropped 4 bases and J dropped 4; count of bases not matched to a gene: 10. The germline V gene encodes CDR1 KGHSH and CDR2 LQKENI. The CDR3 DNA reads TGTGCCAGCTCACGTAACCGGGACAGGGTAGCCTATGGCTACACCTTC. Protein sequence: CASSRNRDRVAYGYTF.

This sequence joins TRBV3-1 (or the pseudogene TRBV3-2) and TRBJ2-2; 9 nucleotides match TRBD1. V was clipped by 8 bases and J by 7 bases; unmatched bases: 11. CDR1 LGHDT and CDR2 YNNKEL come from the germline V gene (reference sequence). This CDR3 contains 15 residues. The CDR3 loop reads CASRTGQGIGGELFF. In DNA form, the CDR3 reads TGTGCCAGCCGAACGGGACAGGGTATCGGCGGGGAGCTGTTTTTT.

CDR3 amino acids: CASTPWSGADSNQPQHF. The CDR3 DNA follows: TGTGCCAGCACCCCTTGGTCAGGGGCAGACAGCAATCAGCCCCAGCATTTT. This chain connects TRBV28 to TRBJ1-5; a weak D match, TRBD1 (6 bases). The CDR3 sequence is 17 residues long. Looked up from germline, CDR1 is MDHEN and CDR2 is SYDVKM. Trimming shortened V by 7 bases and J by 1 base, and 20 bases separated the two germline ends.

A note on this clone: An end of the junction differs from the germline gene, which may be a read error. CDR3 nucleotide sequence: TGTGCCAGCAGCGAAGGGACTAGCGGGAGGTTACACGGGGAGCTGTTTTTT. This encodes CASSEGTSGRLHGELFF. The genes are TRBV6-1 and TRBJ2-2, with 15 nucleotides matching TRBD2. Per germline, CDR1 MNHNS and CDR2 SASEGT. CDR3 size: 17 residues.

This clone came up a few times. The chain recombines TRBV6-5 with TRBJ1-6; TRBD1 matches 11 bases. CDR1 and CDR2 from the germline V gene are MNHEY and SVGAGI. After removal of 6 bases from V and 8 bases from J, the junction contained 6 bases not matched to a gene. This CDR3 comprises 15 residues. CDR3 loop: CASSPWTGGYSPLHF. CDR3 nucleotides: TGTGCCAGCAGCCCCTGGACAGGGGGCTATTCACCCCTCCACTTT.

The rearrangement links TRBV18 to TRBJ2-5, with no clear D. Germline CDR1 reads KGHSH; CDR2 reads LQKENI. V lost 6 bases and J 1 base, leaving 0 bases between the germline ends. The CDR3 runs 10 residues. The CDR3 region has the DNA TGTGCCAGCTCCCAAGAGACCCAGTACTTC. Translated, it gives CASSQETQYF.

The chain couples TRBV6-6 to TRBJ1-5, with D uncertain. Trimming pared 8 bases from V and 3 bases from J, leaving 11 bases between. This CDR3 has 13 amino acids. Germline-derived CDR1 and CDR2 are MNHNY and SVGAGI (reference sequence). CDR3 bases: TGTGCCAGCGAGCCTTACCTCAATCAGCCCCAGCATTTT. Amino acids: CASEPYLNQPQHF.

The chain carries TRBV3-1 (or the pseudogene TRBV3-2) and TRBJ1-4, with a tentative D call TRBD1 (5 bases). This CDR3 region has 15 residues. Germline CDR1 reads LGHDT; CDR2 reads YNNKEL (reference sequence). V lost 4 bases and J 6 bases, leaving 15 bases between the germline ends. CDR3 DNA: TGTGCCAGCAGCCCCCATCCCGGGGACTATGAAAAACTGTTTTTT. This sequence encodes CASSPHPGDYEKLFF.

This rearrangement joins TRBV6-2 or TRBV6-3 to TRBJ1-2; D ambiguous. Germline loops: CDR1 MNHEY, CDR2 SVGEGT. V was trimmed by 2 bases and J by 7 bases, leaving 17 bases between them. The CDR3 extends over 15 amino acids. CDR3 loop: CASSYPAPTRLGYTF. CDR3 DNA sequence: TGTGCCAGCAGTTACCCGGCACCGACTCGCCTTGGCTACACCTTC.

CDR3 region: CASSQARQASSGYTF. CDR3 nucleotide sequence: TGTGCCAGCAGCCAAGCTCGACAGGCATCAAGTGGCTACACCTTC. The genes are TRBV3-1 (or the pseudogene TRBV3-2) and TRBJ1-2, with D possibly TRBD1 on 6 matching bases. Deletions cut 1 base from V and 7 bases from J, with 16 bases between. The CDR3 sequence is 15 residues long. The germline CDR1 and CDR2 sequences are LGHDT and YNNKEL (reference sequence).

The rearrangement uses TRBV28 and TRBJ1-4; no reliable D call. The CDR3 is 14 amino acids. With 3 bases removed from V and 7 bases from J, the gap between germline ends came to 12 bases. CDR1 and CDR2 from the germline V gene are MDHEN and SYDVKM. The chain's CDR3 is CASSFAGLGEKLFF. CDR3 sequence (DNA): TGTGCCAGCAGTTTTGCGGGGTTGGGTGAAAAACTGTTTTTT.

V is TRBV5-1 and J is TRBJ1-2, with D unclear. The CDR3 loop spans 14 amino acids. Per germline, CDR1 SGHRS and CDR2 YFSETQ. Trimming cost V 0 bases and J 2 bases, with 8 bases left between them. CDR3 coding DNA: TGCGCCAGCAGCTTGGGAGTTGGAAACTATGGCTACACCTTC. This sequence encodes CASSLGVGNYGYTF.

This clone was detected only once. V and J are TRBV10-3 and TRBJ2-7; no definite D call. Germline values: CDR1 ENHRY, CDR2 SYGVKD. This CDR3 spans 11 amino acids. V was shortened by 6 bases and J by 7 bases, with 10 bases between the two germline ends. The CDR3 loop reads CAISPGMEQYF. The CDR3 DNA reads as TGTGCCATCAGCCCAGGCATGGAGCAGTACTTC.